This T cell receptor beta chain was recorded in a study of blood T cells in healthy people across ages. The use of a sample-barcoded 5' primer and a J-beta primer mix characterized a second PCR of 7 to 11 cycles. The template-switch adaptor was a 5' adaptor with 12 random nucleotides. It tagged each cDNA molecule. TCRdb re-analysed the 5' RACE reads in MiXCR, keeping a single row per CDR3 protein. Of hundreds of thousands of distinct CDR3 sequences listed, roughly 50% are singletons. The CDR3 has 16 residues. The germline V gene has CDR1 ENHRY and CDR2 SYGVKD. V shed 2 bases and J 2 bases; nucleotides not matched to a gene: 5.

The source is a man aged 25 to 40 in good health. Sequencing was carried out using blood. The genes are TRBV10-3 and TRBJ2-7; 11 bases map to TRBD2. CDR3 bases: TGTGCCATCAGTGAGAAGGTACTAGCGGGGGCCTACGAGCAGTACTTC. Its protein product is CAISEKVLAGAYEQYF.